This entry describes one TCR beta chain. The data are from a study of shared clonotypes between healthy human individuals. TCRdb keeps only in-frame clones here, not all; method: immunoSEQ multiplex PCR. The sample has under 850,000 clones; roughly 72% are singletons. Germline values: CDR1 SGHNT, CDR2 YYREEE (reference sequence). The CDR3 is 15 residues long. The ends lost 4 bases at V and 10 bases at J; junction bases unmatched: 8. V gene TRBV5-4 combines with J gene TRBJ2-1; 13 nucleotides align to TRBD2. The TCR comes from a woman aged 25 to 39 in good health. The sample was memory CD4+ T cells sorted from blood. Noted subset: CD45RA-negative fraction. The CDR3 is CASSRGLAGKLEQFF. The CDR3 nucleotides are TGTGCCAGCAGCAGGGGACTAGCGGGAAAGTTGGAGCAGTTCTTC.